A selection of T cell receptor beta chains follows, all from one sample in a study of control samples from healthy donors and cancer patients. Sequencing used immunoSEQ multiplex PCR; TCRdb keeps in-frame clones, though not all of them. This table holds 120,000 to 150,000 clones, 75% to 90% found once. The sequenced sample was blood. These receptor sequences come from a man aged 30 to 45 in good health. Both conserved end residues are part of each CDR3. The order of the fields is V gene, D gene, clone size, J gene, CDR3 protein, CDR3 DNA. D genes are given only for firm matches. Size is omitted from some rows. Given values are once, few, many or a class for expanded clones.

TRBV2	-	-	TRBJ2-3	CASSELGSTDTQYF	TGTGCCAGCAGTGAACTGGGGTCCACAGATACGCAGTATTTT
TRBV13	TRBD2	-	TRBJ2-7	CASSLGAVAGGRDEQYF	TGTGCCAGCAGCTTAGGCGCGGTGGCGGGAGGAAGGGACGAGCAGTACTTC
TRBV6-6	-	-	TRBJ2-1	CASSYPTFRGNEQFF	TGTGCCAGCAGTTACCCTACATTCCGGGGGAATGAGCAGTTCTTC
TRBV27	-	once	TRBJ2-7	CASSPGTESYEQYF	TGTGCCAGCAGCCCCGGGACGGAGTCCTACGAGCAGTACTTC
TRBV18	TRBD1	-	TRBJ1-1	CASSPIPDRVVNTEAFF	TGTGCCAGCTCACCAATCCCCGACAGGGTTGTGAACACTGAAGCTTTCTTT
TRBV14	TRBD2	-	TRBJ2-7	CASSQDWLAGRIEQYF	TGTGCCAGCAGCCAAGATTGGCTAGCGGGGAGGATCGAGCAGTACTTC
TRBV2	-	-	TRBJ1-1	CASSAQENTEAFF	TGTGCCAGCAGTGCACAGGAGAACACTGAAGCTTTCTTT
TRBV5-8	-	-	TRBJ1-5	CASANRGNQPQHF	TGTGCCAGCGCTAATAGGGGCAATCAGCCCCAGCATTTT
TRBV7-6	-	-	TRBJ1-4	CASSLALGHPDGEKLFF	TGTGCCAGCAGCTTAGCGCTAGGGCACCCGGACGGTGAAAAACTGTTTTTT
TRBV11-2	-	-	TRBJ1-4	CASSRYARGVNEKLFF	TGTGCCAGCAGCCGATATGCGAGGGGGGTTAATGAAAAACTGTTTTTT
TRBV19	TRBD1	-	TRBJ1-6	CASSPRDRLFSPLHF	TGTGCCAGTAGTCCCCGGGACAGGCTGTTTTCACCCCTCCACTTT
TRBV9	TRBD2	-	TRBJ2-2	CASSPRGLAGVESTGELFF	TGTGCCAGCAGCCCTAGAGGCTTAGCGGGAGTCGAGTCCACCGGGGAGCTGTTTTTT
TRBV29-1	TRBD2	-	TRBJ2-2	CSVEKLAGGGGELFF	TGCAGCGTTGAAAAACTAGCGGGAGGGGGCGGGGAGCTGTTTTTT
TRBV5-6	-	-	TRBJ2-5	CASSLDNRAETQYF	TGTGCCAGCAGCTTGGATAACCGCGCGGAGACCCAGTACTTC
TRBV7-9	-	-	TRBJ2-7	CASSLAPGRSSYEQYF	TGTGCCAGCAGCTTAGCGCCGGGACGGAGCTCCTACGAGCAGTACTTC
TRBV18	-	-	TRBJ2-1	CASTPTVLDEQFF	TGTGCCAGCACACCAACCGTGTTGGATGAGCAGTTCTTC
TRBV9	-	-	TRBJ1-5	CASSAGPAGNQPQHF	TGTGCCAGCAGCGCAGGGCCCGCGGGCAATCAGCCCCAGCATTTT
TRBV10-2	-	-	TRBJ2-1	CASSKMDGYNEQFF	TGCGCCAGCAGCAAGATGGACGGCTACAATGAGCAGTTCTTC
TRBV20-1	-	-	TRBJ2-7	CSASPDSAYEQYF	TGCAGTGCGAGTCCCGACAGCGCCTACGAGCAGTACTTC
TRBV7-3	TRBD2	-	TRBJ2-1	CASSLTAGGRNEQFF	TGTGCCAGCAGCTTAACAGCGGGGGGGCGAAATGAGCAGTTCTTC
TRBV19	-	-	TRBJ1-6	CASTEGRLYNSPLHF	TGTGCCAGTACGGAGGGAAGGCTCTATAATTCACCCCTCCACTTT
TRBV6-5	TRBD2	-	TRBJ2-3	CASSAAGGPTDTQYF	TGTGCCAGCAGCGCAGCGGGGGGCCCCACAGATACGCAGTATTTT
TRBV15	-	-	TRBJ1-1	CATSRDWGRKGVDEAFF	TGTGCCACCAGCAGAGATTGGGGGAGGAAGGGAGTTGATGAAGCTTTCTTT
TRBV13	-	few	TRBJ2-7	CASSPRASVSSYEQYF	TGTGCCAGCAGCCCGCGGGCCAGTGTAAGCTCCTACGAGCAGTACTTC
TRBV27	TRBD1	-	TRBJ1-6	CASRPNPDRASPLHF	TGTGCCAGCAGACCAAACCCGGACAGGGCATCACCCCTCCACTTT
TRBV6-2/TRBV6-3	TRBD2	-	TRBJ2-1	CASSYSTSGIPGSYNEQFF	TGTGCCAGCAGTTACTCGACTAGCGGGATACCGGGCTCCTACAATGAGCAGTTCTTC
TRBV3-1/TRBV3-2	TRBD1	-	TRBJ1-2	CASSPRQGYGYTF	TGTGCCAGCAGCCCCCGACAGGGGTATGGCTACACCTTC
TRBV5-1	-	-	TRBJ1-4	CASSLTSTGEKLFF	TGCGCCAGCAGCTTAACAAGCACGGGTGAAAAACTGTTTTTT
TRBV6-6	-	-	TRBJ2-4	CASSRESPIYNLAKNIQYF	TGTGCCAGCAGTCGCGAAAGCCCAATTTACAACCTAGCCAAAAACATTCAGTACTTC
TRBV4-3	TRBD2	-	TRBJ2-2	CASSQVYPGLAGSGELFF	TGCGCCAGCAGCCAAGTATATCCGGGACTAGCGGGGTCCGGGGAGCTGTTTTTT
TRBV19	TRBD1	-	TRBJ2-7	CASSPGDRGYEQYF	TGTGCCAGTAGCCCAGGGGACAGGGGCTACGAGCAGTACTTC
TRBV7-9	-	-	TRBJ2-7	CASSPTESYEQYF	TGTGCCAGCAGCCCGACCGAGTCCTACGAGCAGTACTTC
TRBV10-2	-	-	TRBJ1-1	CASRGEGTEAFF	TGCGCCAGCAGGGGGGAGGGCACTGAAGCTTTCTTT
TRBV6-4	-	-	TRBJ1-2	CASSEFAGANYGYTF	TGTGCCAGCAGTGAGTTCGCGGGGGCTAACTATGGCTACACCTTC
TRBV5-1	TRBD2	once	TRBJ2-7	CASSFATSGYEQYF	TGCGCCAGCAGCTTCGCGACTAGCGGCTACGAGCAGTACTTC
TRBV18	-	-	TRBJ2-2	CASHDYLSTGELFF	TGTGCCAGCCATGACTATCTAAGCACCGGGGAGCTGTTTTTT
TRBV30	-	-	TRBJ1-4	CAWSVRGPNEKLFF	TGTGCCTGGAGTGTACGCGGACCTAATGAAAAACTGTTTTTT
TRBV27	TRBD1	once	TRBJ2-1	CASWPGQGVYNEQFF	TGTGCCAGCTGGCCGGGACAGGGGGTCTACAATGAGCAGTTCTTC
TRBV3-1/TRBV3-2	TRBD2	-	TRBJ2-7	CASSLKFPTSGETYEQYF	TGTGCCAGCAGCCTCAAGTTCCCTACTAGCGGGGAAACTTACGAGCAGTACTTC
TRBV6-2/TRBV6-3	TRBD1	-	TRBJ1-5	CASSYSRGPGSSNQPQHF	TGTGCCAGCAGTTACTCGAGGGGGCCGGGGTCTAGCAATCAGCCCCAGCATTTT
TRBV3-1/TRBV3-2	-	-	TRBJ2-2	CASSQRGKNTGELFF	TGTGCCAGCAGCCAGAGGGGCAAAAACACCGGGGAGCTGTTTTTT
TRBV4-3	-	-	TRBJ1-6	CASSSGQNSPLHF	TGCGCCAGCAGCTCAGGGCAGAATTCACCCCTCCACTTT
TRBV19	-	-	TRBJ2-1	CASSIINEQFF	TGTGCCAGTAGTATAATCAATGAGCAGTTCTTC
TRBV3-1/TRBV3-2	-	-	TRBJ2-7	CASSKGYEQYF	TGTGCCAGCAGTAAGGGTTACGAGCAGTACTTC
TRBV18	TRBD1	-	TRBJ1-2	CASLGTGGSYTF	TGTGCCAGCTTGGGGACAGGGGGATCCTACACCTTC
TRBV2	-	once	TRBJ1-5	CASSDPRDGNQPQHF	TGTGCCAGCAGTGACCCCAGGGATGGCAATCAGCCCCAGCATTTT
TRBV6-2/TRBV6-3	-	-	TRBJ1-2	CASSYPGGTNYGYTF	TGTGCCAGCAGTTACCCCGGAGGAACTAACTATGGCTACACCTTC